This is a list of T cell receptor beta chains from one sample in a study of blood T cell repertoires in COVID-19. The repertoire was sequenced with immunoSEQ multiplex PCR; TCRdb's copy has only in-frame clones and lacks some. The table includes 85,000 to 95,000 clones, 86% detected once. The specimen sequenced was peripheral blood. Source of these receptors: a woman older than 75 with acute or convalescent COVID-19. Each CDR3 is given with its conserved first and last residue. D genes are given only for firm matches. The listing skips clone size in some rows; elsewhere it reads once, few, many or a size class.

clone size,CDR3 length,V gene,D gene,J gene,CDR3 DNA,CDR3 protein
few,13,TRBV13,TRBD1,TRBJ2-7,TGTGCCAGCAGCAGGGACAGAGGCTACGAGCAGTACTTC,CASSRDRGYEQYF
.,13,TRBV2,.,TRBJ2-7,TGTGCCAGCAAAGGGCCAGGGACTTACGAGCAGTACTTC,CASKGPGTYEQYF
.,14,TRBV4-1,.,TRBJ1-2,TGCGCCAGCAGCCAAGTAGGAGAAGGGGATGGCTACACCTTC,CASSQVGEGDGYTF
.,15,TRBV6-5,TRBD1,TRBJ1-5,TGTGCCAGCAGTTCCGGGACAGGGGTCAATCAGCCCCAGCATTTT,CASSSGTGVNQPQHF
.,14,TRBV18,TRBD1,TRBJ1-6,TGTGCCAGCTCACCATGGGACAGGAATTCACCCCTCCACTTT,CASSPWDRNSPLHF
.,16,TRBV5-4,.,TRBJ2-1,TGTGCCAGCAGCCTTTCCCCTGGGCGGGGCCCTAATGAGCAGTTCTTC,CASSLSPGRGPNEQFF
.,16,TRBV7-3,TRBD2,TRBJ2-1,TGTGCCAGCAGCTTAATCCCGGGGGGACGTTACAATGAGCAGTTCTTC,CASSLIPGGRYNEQFF
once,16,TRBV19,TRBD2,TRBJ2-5,TGTGCCAGTAGTATCCAAGGGACTACTCTCCAAGAGACCCAGTACTTC,CASSIQGTTLQETQYF
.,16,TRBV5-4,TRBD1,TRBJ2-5,TGTGCCAGCAGCTTCCGAGCCGGGACAGGGTATGTGACCCAGTACTTC,CASSFRAGTGYVTQYF
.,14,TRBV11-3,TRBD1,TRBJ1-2,TGTGCCAGCAGCCTGACAGGGGCGCAGTATGGCTACACCTTC,CASSLTGAQYGYTF
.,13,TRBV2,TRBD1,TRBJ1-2,TGTGCCAGCAGTGGGACAGGGGGCGGTGGCTACACCTTC,CASSGTGGGGYTF
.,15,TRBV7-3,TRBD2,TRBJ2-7,TGTGCCAGCAGCTTGAGCGGGGGGCCATCCTACGAGCAGTACTTC,CASSLSGGPSYEQYF
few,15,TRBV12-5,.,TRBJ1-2,TGTGCTAGTGGTTCCCCGCAGACAGAGACCAGGGGCTACACCTTC,CASGSPQTETRGYTF
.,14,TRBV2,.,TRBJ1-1,TGTGCCAGCAGTGTAAAAGGGGCGGACACTGAAGCTTTCTTT,CASSVKGADTEAFF
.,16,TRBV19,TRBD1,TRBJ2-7,TGTGCCAGTAGGGAACGCGGCAGGGGGATCCCCTACGAGCAGTACTTC,CASRERGRGIPYEQYF
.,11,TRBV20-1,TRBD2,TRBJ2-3,TGCAGTGCGAGACTAGCCAGGAGGCAGTATTTT,CSARLARRQYF
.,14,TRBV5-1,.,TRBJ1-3,TGCGCCAGCAGCTTGGCAGGAACTGGAAACACCATATATTTT,CASSLAGTGNTIYF
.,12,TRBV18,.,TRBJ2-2,TGTGCCAGCTCATCCCAATCCGGGGAGCTGTTTTTT,CASSSQSGELFF
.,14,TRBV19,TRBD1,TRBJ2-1,TGTGCCAGTAGTATTGGACAGGGAACTAATGAGCAGTTCTTC,CASSIGQGTNEQFF
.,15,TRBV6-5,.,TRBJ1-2,TGTGCCAGCACATTGAGACCTACAGGGATACATGGCTACACCTTC,CASTLRPTGIHGYTF
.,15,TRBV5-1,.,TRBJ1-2,TGCGCCAGCAGCTTGGCCGCAGGGGAGTGGAATGGCTACACCTTC,CASSLAAGEWNGYTF
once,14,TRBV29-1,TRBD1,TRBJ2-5,TGCAGCGTCTCGGGACAGGGGATTCAAGAGACCCAGTACTTC,CSVSGQGIQETQYF
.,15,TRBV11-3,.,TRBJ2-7,TGTGCCAGCAGCTTTCAGGGCGGGGAATCCTACGAGCAGTACTTC,CASSFQGGESYEQYF
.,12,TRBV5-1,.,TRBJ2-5,TGCGCCAGCAGCTTTATGGAGGAGACCCAGTACTTC,CASSFMEETQYF
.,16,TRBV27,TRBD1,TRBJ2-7,TGTGCCAGCAGTTATAAGACAGGGGGTACATCCTACGAGCAGTACTTC,CASSYKTGGTSYEQYF
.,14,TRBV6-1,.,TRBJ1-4,TGTGCCAGCAGTGAAAACCCTAGAACGGAAAAACTGTTTTTT,CASSENPRTEKLFF
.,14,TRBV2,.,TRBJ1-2,TGTGCCAGCAGCCCCAGGGAGGCGGGCTATGGCTACACCTTC,CASSPREAGYGYTF